This record looks at one T cell receptor beta chain sequence and its context. In germline, CDR1 is DFQATT, CDR2 SNEGSKA (reference sequence). The germline V and J ends were trimmed by 1 base and 2 bases, with 20 bases remaining between them. The CDR3 length is 17 residues. Combining a sample-barcoded 5' primer with a J-beta primer mix, a second PCR ran for 7 to 11 cycles. Each CDR3 protein is one row after TCRdb ran MiXCR on the 5' RACE reads. The sample has 1.6 million or so distinct CDR3 sequences, roughly 32% seen once. These data come from a study of blood T cells in healthy people across ages. V gene TRBV20-1 combines with J gene TRBJ1-1; D might be TRBD1 (6 bases). This sequence was found in a woman aged 25 to 45 in good health. Sequenced: blood. CDR3 sequence (DNA): TGCAGTGCTAGAGCTGGGCAGGGGTTAGAATTAAACACTGAAGCTTTCTTT. Translating gives CSARAGQGLELNTEAFF.